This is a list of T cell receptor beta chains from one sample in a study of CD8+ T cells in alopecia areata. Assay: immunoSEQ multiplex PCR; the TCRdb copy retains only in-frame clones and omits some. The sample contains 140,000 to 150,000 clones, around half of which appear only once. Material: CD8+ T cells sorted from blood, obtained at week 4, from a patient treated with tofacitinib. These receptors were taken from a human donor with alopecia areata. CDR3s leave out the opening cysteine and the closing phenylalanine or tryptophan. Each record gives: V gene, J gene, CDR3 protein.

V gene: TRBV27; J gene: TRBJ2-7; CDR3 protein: ASSLLPPTAEQY
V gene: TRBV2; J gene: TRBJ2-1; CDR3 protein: ASVNRVTSGVYNEQF
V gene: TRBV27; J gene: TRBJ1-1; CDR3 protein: ASSSVTGRAEAF
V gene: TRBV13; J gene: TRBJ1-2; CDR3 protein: ASSLDRGPFGGYT
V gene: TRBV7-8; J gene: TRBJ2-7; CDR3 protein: ASSLEGVSSYEQY
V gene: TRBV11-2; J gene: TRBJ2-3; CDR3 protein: ASSWLRQNTDTQY
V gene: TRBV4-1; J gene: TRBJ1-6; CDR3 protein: ASSQVGTGGYSPLH
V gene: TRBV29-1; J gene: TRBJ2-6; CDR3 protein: SVVYSGATGANVLT
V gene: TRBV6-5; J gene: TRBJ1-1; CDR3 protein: ASSYLEGRALTEAF
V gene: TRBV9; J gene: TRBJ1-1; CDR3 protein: ASSLEGRETEAF
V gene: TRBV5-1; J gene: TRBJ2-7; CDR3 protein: ASRNQLAPSYEQY
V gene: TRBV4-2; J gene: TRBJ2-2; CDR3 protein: ASSQDGVSFNTGELF
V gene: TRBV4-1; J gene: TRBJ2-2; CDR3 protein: ASSPATGELF
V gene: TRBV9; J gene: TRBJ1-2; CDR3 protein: ASSVARTGPNYGYT
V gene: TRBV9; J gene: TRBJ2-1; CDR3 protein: ASSVSGQGDIGYNEQF
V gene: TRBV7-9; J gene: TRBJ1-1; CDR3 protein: ASSLAGQGARRTEAF
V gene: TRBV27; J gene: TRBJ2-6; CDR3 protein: ASSFLDRDRDSGANVLT
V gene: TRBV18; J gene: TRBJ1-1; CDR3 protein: ASRGQGPGNTEAF
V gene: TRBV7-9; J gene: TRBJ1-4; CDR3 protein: ASSLPRGRDGDEKLF
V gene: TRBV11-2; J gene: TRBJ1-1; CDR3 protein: ASSFKDTEAF
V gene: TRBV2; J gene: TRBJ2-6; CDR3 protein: ASCHGGRGANVLT
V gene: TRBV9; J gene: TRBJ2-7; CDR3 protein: ASSTGASGYEQY